The rows below give T cell receptor beta chains drawn from one sample of a study of cytomegalovirus exposure and HLA in healthy donors. The data were produced by immunoSEQ multiplex PCR, yet TCRdb's version contains in-frame clones alone and is incomplete. Among about 140,000 clones listed, about 76% were seen once. Sequenced: PBMCs. The receptors shown here come from a young man in good health and CMV-seronegative. CDR3s include the opening cysteine and the closing phenylalanine or tryptophan. Fields, in order: clone size, V gene, D gene, J gene, CDR3 protein, CDR3 DNA. The D gene is left open where the match is weak. Clone size is stated in some rows and not others, as once, few, many or a class when expanded.

>NA|TRBV4-1|TRBD2|TRBJ2-1
CASSQVGEGRIAEQFF
TGCGCCAGCAGCCAAGTTGGGGAGGGCCGGATTGCTGAGCAGTTCTTC
>few|TRBV10-3|NA|TRBJ2-3
CAISEAGGTQYF
TGTGCCATCAGTGAGGCAGGGGGGACGCAGTATTTT
>NA|TRBV10-3|TRBD1|TRBJ2-3
CAISEYRGVSSTDTQYF
TGTGCCATCAGTGAGTACAGGGGAGTCTCTAGCACAGATACGCAGTATTTT
>NA|TRBV27|NA|TRBJ2-7
CASSLQGVSYEQYF
TGTGCCAGCAGTTTACAGGGTGTTTCCTACGAGCAGTACTTC
>NA|TRBV7-9|NA|TRBJ2-7
CALQGRGYEQYF
TGTGCCCTGCAGGGGCGCGGGTACGAGCAGTACTTC
>NA|TRBV6-5|TRBD1|TRBJ2-3
CASSYGTATDTQYF
TGTGCCAGCAGTTACGGGACAGCAACAGATACGCAGTATTTT
>once|TRBV11-2|NA|TRBJ2-7
CASSSGSYEQYF
TGTGCCAGCAGCTCCGGCTCCTACGAGCAGTACTTC
>NA|TRBV11-2|TRBD1|TRBJ1-2
CASSPGTGTEGYTF
TGTGCCAGCAGCCCCGGGACAGGAACCGAGGGCTACACCTTC
>NA|TRBV28|NA|TRBJ2-7
CASSFKRGYPYEQYF
TGTGCCAGCAGTTTTAAAAGGGGCTACCCCTACGAGCAGTACTTC
>NA|TRBV5-6|TRBD1|TRBJ2-7
CASRLGQASYEQYF
TGTGCCAGCAGGTTGGGACAGGCCTCCTACGAGCAGTACTTC
>NA|TRBV29-1|NA|TRBJ1-2
CSVEDQVNYGYTF
TGCAGCGTTGAAGATCAGGTTAACTATGGCTACACCTTC
>NA|TRBV10-1|TRBD1|TRBJ1-5
CASNREGDRRNQPQHF
TGCGCCAGCAATCGTGAGGGGGACAGGAGAAATCAGCCCCAGCATTTT
>NA|TRBV4-1|NA|TRBJ2-1
CASSQDPLSVSYNEQFF
TGCGCCAGCAGCCAAGACCCACTCAGCGTCTCCTACAATGAGCAGTTCTTC
>NA|TRBV29-1|TRBD1|TRBJ1-2
CSVDQGAVDGYTF
TGCAGCGTTGACCAGGGGGCTGTAGATGGCTACACCTTC
>NA|TRBV5-4|NA|TRBJ1-1
CASSFREQGGTEAFF
TGTGCCAGCAGCTTCCGCGAGCAGGGAGGGACTGAAGCTTTCTTT
>NA|TRBV19|TRBD2|TRBJ2-7
CASSIAASGTSWPLGEQYF
TGTGCCAGTAGTATAGCCGCATCCGGGACTAGCTGGCCCCTAGGGGAGCAGTACTTC
>NA|TRBV9|NA|TRBJ2-1
CASSTYNEQFF
TGTGCCAGCAGTACTTACAATGAGCAGTTCTTC
>NA|TRBV5-4|TRBD1|TRBJ2-7
CASSSGDRSSYEQYF
TGTGCCAGCAGCTCGGGGGACAGGAGCTCCTACGAGCAGTACTTC
>NA|TRBV7-2|NA|TRBJ2-3
CASIVIGEGGTDTQYF
TGTGCCAGCATCGTTATCGGGGAGGGGGGAACAGATACGCAGTATTTT
>NA|TRBV7-6|NA|TRBJ1-5
CASSRFDTGSNQPQHF
TGTGCCAGCAGCCGCTTCGATACAGGAAGCAATCAGCCCCAGCATTTT
>NA|TRBV6-6|TRBD2|TRBJ2-1
CASRMLSAGDNEQFF
TGTGCCAGCAGGATGCTGTCTGCGGGGGACAATGAGCAGTTCTTC
>NA|TRBV2|TRBD1|TRBJ2-3
CASSFLGQVGDTQYF
TGTGCCAGCAGTTTCCTTGGACAGGTGGGAGATACGCAGTATTTT
>NA|TRBV10-1|NA|TRBJ2-3
CASSEGGQGDTQYF
TGCGCCAGCAGTGAGGGGGGTCAGGGGGATACGCAGTATTTT
>NA|TRBV28|NA|TRBJ2-7
CASSLLGGDEQYF
TGTGCCAGCAGTTTACTTGGGGGCGACGAGCAGTACTTC
>NA|TRBV5-1|NA|TRBJ2-7
CASSWDTHYEQYF
TGCGCCAGCAGCTGGGACACGCACTACGAGCAGTACTTC
>NA|TRBV27|NA|TRBJ2-1
CASSLYGQGLSYNEQFF
TGTGCCAGCAGTTTATATGGGCAGGGACTCTCCTACAATGAGCAGTTCTTC
>NA|TRBV6-6|NA|TRBJ1-6
CASSYSGGDNSPLHF
TGTGCCAGCAGTTACTCGGGAGGTGATAATTCCCCCCTCCACTTT
>NA|TRBV28|NA|TRBJ1-2
CASILDRGENYGYTF
NA
>NA|TRBV7-2|NA|TRBJ2-3
CASSLQGTTDTQYF
TGTGCCAGCAGCCTCCAGGGGACCACAGATACGCAGTATTTT
>NA|TRBV28|NA|TRBJ2-1
CASSAGNPGDEQFF
TGTGCCAGCAGCGCGGGGAACCCTGGGGATGAGCAGTTCTTC
>NA|TRBV10-1|NA|TRBJ2-1
CASMRDSSYNEQFF
TGCGCCAGCATGAGAGACAGCTCCTACAATGAGCAGTTCTTC
>NA|TRBV6-1|TRBD1|TRBJ1-1
CASRESGTGDTEAFF
TGTGCCAGCAGGGAGTCCGGGACAGGGGACACTGAAGCTTTCTTT
>NA|TRBV7-9|TRBD2|TRBJ2-5
CASSSIAGETQYF
TGTGCCAGCAGTTCTATAGCGGGAGAGACCCAGTACTTC
>NA|TRBV6-1|TRBD2|TRBJ2-3
CASRGTSGYTDTQYF
TGTGCCAGCAGGGGGACTAGCGGCTACACAGATACGCAGTATTTT
>NA|TRBV2|NA|TRBJ1-2
CASSGYSGGYTF
TGTGCCAGCAGTGGGTATTCCGGTGGCTACACCTTC
>NA|TRBV19|NA|TRBJ2-7
CARNSLYEQYF
TGTGCCAGGAACAGCCTCTACGAGCAGTACTTC
>few|TRBV6-4|TRBD2|TRBJ2-3
CASSLTSGGADTQYF
TGTGCCAGCAGTTTGACTAGCGGGGGGGCAGATACGCAGTATTTT
>once|TRBV9|NA|TRBJ1-1
CASSPRREGSEAFF
TGTGCCAGCAGCCCCCGACGGGAGGGGAGTGAAGCTTTCTTT
>few|TRBV30|NA|TRBJ1-2
CAWSETGNYGYTF
TGTGCCTGGAGTGAGACAGGAAACTATGGCTACACCTTC
>once|TRBV7-2|NA|TRBJ2-3
CASSPGLFQGTDTQYF
TGTGCCAGCAGCCCCGGACTATTTCAGGGCACAGATACGCAGTATTTT
>NA|TRBV15|NA|TRBJ1-1
CATSRKGQGRSTEAFF
TGTGCCACCAGCAGAAAGGGGCAGGGCCGGAGCACTGAAGCTTTCTTT
>NA|TRBV28|TRBD2|TRBJ2-5
CASSLTVASGSSETQYF
TGTGCCAGCAGTTTAACTGTCGCTAGCGGGAGTTCAGAGACCCAGTACTTC
>NA|TRBV27|NA|TRBJ2-7
CASSTRGHEQYF
TGTGCCAGCAGTACCAGGGGCCACGAGCAGTACTTC
>NA|TRBV18|TRBD2|TRBJ2-7
CASSPVASGGTYEQYF
TGTGCCAGCTCACCAGTGGCTAGCGGGGGGACCTACGAGCAGTACTTC
>NA|TRBV27|TRBD1|TRBJ2-3
CASGPRRDSISRESTDTQYF
TGTGCCAGCGGGCCCCGCCGGGACAGTATATCGAGGGAAAGCACAGATACGCAGTATTTT
>NA|TRBV4-1|TRBD1|TRBJ2-5
CASSHPTGGWETQYF
TGCGCCAGCAGCCACCCGACAGGGGGCTGGGAGACCCAGTACTTC
>NA|TRBV6-6|NA|TRBJ2-7
CASSSQGTSPIEQYF
TGTGCCAGCAGTTCTCAGGGAACCTCCCCAATCGAGCAGTACTTC
>NA|TRBV7-2|NA|TRBJ2-1
CASSWSGLSYNEQFF
TGTGCCAGCAGCTGGAGCGGCCTCTCCTACAATGAGCAGTTCTTC
>NA|TRBV5-1|TRBD2|TRBJ2-1
CASSLGLAGVNEQFF
TGCGCCAGCAGCTTGGGGTTAGCGGGAGTCAATGAGCAGTTCTTC
>NA|TRBV11-3|TRBD1|TRBJ1-4
CASSLDPARDRGREKLFF
TGTGCCAGCAGCTTAGACCCCGCGCGGGACAGGGGGCGCGAAAAACTGTTTTTT
>NA|TRBV7-9|TRBD1|TRBJ2-7
CASSPGRDRRRYF
TGTGCCAGCAGCCCCGGAAGGGACAGGCGGCGGTACTTC
>NA|TRBV2|NA|TRBJ2-2
CASPLTGQNTGELFF
TGTGCCAGCCCCTTAACAGGGCAAAACACCGGGGAGCTGTTTTTT
>once|TRBV7-9|NA|TRBJ2-5
CASSFADRVYF
TGTGCCAGCAGCTTCGCGGACAGAGTTTACTTC
>NA|TRBV6-4|TRBD2|TRBJ2-1
CASSDSRGSVEQFF
TGTGCCAGCAGTGACTCCCGCGGGAGCGTTGAGCAGTTCTTC
>few|TRBV18|NA|TRBJ2-6
CASSPSGSGANVLTF
TGTGCCAGCTCACCATCGGGTTCTGGGGCCAACGTCCTGACTTTC
>once|TRBV5-6|TRBD2|TRBJ2-4
CASSLTGGGTIQYF
TGTGCCAGCAGCTTAACGGGGGGAGGGACCATTCAGTACTTC
>NA|TRBV2|NA|TRBJ1-4
CASSSTRANEKLFF
TGTGCCAGCAGTTCGACCCGGGCTAATGAAAAACTGTTTTTT
>NA|TRBV7-9|NA|TRBJ1-5
CASSLAPNQPQHF
TGTGCCAGCAGCTTAGCCCCTAATCAGCCCCAGCATTTT
>NA|TRBV4-1|TRBD2|TRBJ2-7
CASSQAGTSASYEQYF
TGCGCCAGCAGCCAAGCAGGGACTAGCGCCTCCTACGAGCAGTACTTC